The clone carrying this T cell receptor (beta chain) was seen at least ten times. Its antigen is unidentified. The data are from a study of T cells in Graves' hyperthyroidism and ophthalmopathy. Regarding the study as a whole: Ophthalmopathy was model-predicted a median about 6.7 months pre-onset.

Authors of the study amplified TCR beta CDR3 regions from RNA transcripts. First-round RT-PCR of the TCR CDR3 relied on the HTBI primer set. TCRdb analysed the multiplex PCR reads with MiXCR anew, one entry per CDR3 protein. This sample has over 150,000 distinct CDR3 sequences, with approximately 16% found just once. This receptor was obtained from a woman aged 45-65 years with Graves' hyperthyroidism. Sample: blood.

The CDR3 DNA follows: TGTGCCAGCGCCAGACAGTCCCATGAGCAGTTCTTC. Encoded protein: CASARQSHEQFF. The chain has TRBV3-1 and TRBJ2-1; D is possibly TRBD1 (5 bases). The germline CDR1 and CDR2 sequences are LGHDT and YNNKEL (reference sequence). Between the trimmed V and J ends, which lost 8 bases and 8 bases, there was a span of 13 bases. The CDR3 consists of 12 residues.